The 32 T cell receptor beta chains below all came from one sample that was sequenced in a study of blood T cell repertoires in COVID-19. TCRdb's copy holds only in-frame clones and misses some; the assay was immunoSEQ multiplex PCR. The sample consists of more than 300,000 clones, more than 75% of them appearing once. The sample was peripheral blood. These receptors all stem from a woman aged 45-65 years with COVID-19, enrolled during active disease.

V gene TRBV6-6 combines with J gene TRBJ2-7, with D perhaps matching TRBD2 (5 bases). The CDR3 is made up of 15 amino acids. Germline V gene sequence: CDR1 MNHNY, CDR2 SVGAGI (reference sequence). Deletions cut 4 bases from V and 0 bases from J, with 13 bases between. Here the CDR3 reads CASSSLAHHSYEQYF. CDR3 in DNA: TGTGCCAGCAGTTCATTAGCGCACCACTCCTACGAGCAGTACTTC.

This chain uses TRBV18 with TRBJ2-1; 7 bases map to TRBD1. This CDR3 has 15 residues. The V gene end was trimmed by 2 bases and the J gene end by 4 bases; junction bases not matched to a gene: 5. In germline, CDR1 is KGHSH, CDR2 LQKENI. As DNA, the CDR3 is TGTGCCAGCTCACCAGGGACAGTGGATTACAATGAGCAGTTCTTC. It specifies CASSPGTVDYNEQFF. Full variable domain (remainder filled in from reference TRBV18 and TRBJ2-1): NAGVMQNPRHLVRRRGQEARLRCSPMKGHSHVYWYRQLPEEGLKFMVYLQKENIIDESGMPKERFSAEFPKEGPSILRIQQVVRGDSAAYFCASSPGTVDYNEQFFGPGTRLTVL.

This clone was recorded once. The chain uses TRBV27 and TRBJ2-7; 9 bases align to TRBD2. Germline V gene sequence: CDR1 MNHEY, CDR2 SMNVEV (reference sequence). V shed 7 bases and J 5 bases; nucleotides not matched to a gene: 9. The CDR3 consists of 14 residues. CDR3 sequence: CASKMAGGFHEQYF. The CDR3 DNA follows: TGTGCCAGCAAAATGGCGGGAGGGTTCCACGAGCAGTACTTC.

The chain has TRBV18 and TRBJ2-5, with 12 bases identical to TRBD2. V was clipped by 3 bases and J by 1 base; unmatched bases: 9. Germline CDR1 is KGHSH and CDR2 is LQKENI. The CDR3 runs to 18 residues. CDR3 sequence: CASSPSLAGGPSQETQYF. The DNA of the CDR3 is TGTGCCAGCTCACCGTCGCTAGCGGGAGGGCCGAGCCAAGAGACCCAGTACTTC.

The rearrangement links TRBV6-5 to TRBJ1-2, with D hard to call. V lost 6 bases and J lost 4, with 15 bases in between. This CDR3 has 14 residues. In germline, CDR1 is MNHEY, CDR2 SVGAGI. This CDR3 reads CASRDLDGIYGYTF. CDR3 nucleotides: TGTGCCAGCAGAGACCTCGACGGGATCTATGGCTACACCTTC.

V usage is TRBV18 and J usage is TRBJ2-7; a possible D gene is TRBD1 (6 bases). The germline CDR1 and CDR2 sequences are KGHSH and LQKENI. Trimming shortened V by 8 bases and J by 1 base, and 15 bases separated the two germline ends. This CDR3 has 14 amino acids. CDR3: CASQGERGSYEQYF. The CDR3 nucleotides read TGTGCCAGCCAAGGGGAAAGGGGGTCCTACGAGCAGTACTTC.

The V call is TRBV29-1, the J call TRBJ1-2, with 8 nucleotides matching TRBD1. CDR1 SQVTM and CDR2 ANQGSEA come from the germline V gene. The junction had 9 bases not matched to a gene; V was cut back by 4 bases and J by 8 bases. The CDR3 covers 13 residues. CDR3 sequence (DNA): TGCAGCGTTGTCGGACAGGGCAGTTGGGGCTACACCTTC. This gives the protein CSVVGQGSWGYTF.

The rearrangement links TRBV19 to TRBJ2-7; D is uncertain. CDR1 and CDR2 from the germline V gene are LNHDA and SQIVND (reference sequence). This CDR3 is built from 13 residues. The germline V and J ends were trimmed by 2 bases and 2 bases, with 7 bases remaining between them. The CDR3 bases are TGTGCCAGTAGTATAAAAGCTGCCTACGAGCAGTACTTC. It translates to CASSIKAAYEQYF.

The chain employs TRBV6-6 and TRBJ1-4, with unresolved D. The CDR3 length is 14 residues. Germline V gives CDR1 MNHNY, CDR2 SVGAGI (reference sequence). Between the trimmed V and J ends, which lost 6 bases and 6 bases, there was a span of 14 bases. CDR3 in DNA: TGTGCCAGCAGGGGGAGCGGCATGGATGAAAAACTGTTTTTT. This codes for CASRGSGMDEKLFF.

V usage is TRBV7-9 and J usage is TRBJ1-2; D is unresolved. V was pared by 7 bases and J by 3 bases, with 12 bases between. CDR3 length equals 13 residues. Looked up from germline, CDR1 is SEHNR and CDR2 is FQNEAQ (reference sequence). The CDR3 spells CASTLTTDYGYTF. DNA for the CDR3: TGTGCCAGCACCCTAACAACAGACTATGGCTACACCTTC.

The chain couples TRBV5-6 to TRBJ2-1; 8 bases are a match to TRBD2. Germline-derived CDR1 and CDR2 are SGHDT and YYEEEE. With V trimmed by 4 bases and J by 7 bases, 13 bases remained unmatched. The CDR3 has 16 residues. Written as DNA, the CDR3 is TGTGCCAGCAGCCCGACCGGGAAGCGGGAGAGGAATGAGCAGTTCTTC. Its protein product is CASSPTGKRERNEQFF.

The chain is built from TRBV30 and TRBJ1-4; D is unclear. The V end was cut by 2 bases, the J end by 8 bases, with 12 bases between. The CDR3 loop spans 13 amino acids. Germline-derived CDR1 and CDR2 are GTSNPN and SVGIG (reference sequence). The CDR3 spells CAWSSGDWEKLFF. CDR3 in DNA: TGTGCCTGGAGTTCCGGGGATTGGGAAAAACTGTTTTTT.

CDR3 loop: CASSLEGANYEQYF. The CDR3 region has the DNA TGCGCCAGCAGCTTGGAGGGGGCGAACTACGAGCAGTACTTC. This sequence joins TRBV5-1 and TRBJ2-7; 7 bases are a match to TRBD1. The CDR3 extends over 14 amino acids. The germline CDR1 and CDR2 sequences are SGHRS and YFSETQ. V gave up 0 bases and J gave up 3 bases; unmatched junction bases: 3.

A note on this clone: In the same sample, other DNA sequences code for this CDR3. The V call is TRBV19, the J call TRBJ2-7; 8 positions match TRBD1. This CDR3 has 12 amino acids. Germline loops: CDR1 LNHDA, CDR2 SQIVND (reference sequence). V lost 10 bases and J lost 2; bases outside the gene matches: 4. The CDR3 loop is CATGQGAYEQYF. DNA of the CDR3: TGTGCCACTGGACAGGGAGCCTACGAGCAGTACTTC. The full variable domain, completed using reference TRBV19 and TRBJ2-7, is DGGITQSPKYLFRKEGQNVTLSCEQNLNHDAMYWYRQDPGQGLRLIYYSQIVNDFQKGDIAEGYSVSREKKESFPLTVTSAQKNPTAFYLCATGQGAYEQYFGPGTRLTVT.

CDR3 coding DNA: TGTGCCAGCAGCCCCTGGACAGGGGGAGGATTGGAGACCCAGTACTTC. Translating gives CASSPWTGGGLETQYF. The rearrangement uses TRBV11-3 and TRBJ2-5; 10 bases line up with TRBD1. CDR3 length equals 16 residues. Germline V gives CDR1 SGHNT, CDR2 YENEEA. V gave up 5 bases and J gave up 5 bases; unmatched junction bases: 11. The complete variable domain, with remaining parts taken from reference TRBV11-3 and TRBJ2-5, reads EAGVVQSPRYKIIEKKQPVAFWCNPISGHNTLYWYLQNLGQGPELLIRYENEEAVDDSQLPKDRFSAERLKGVDSTLKIQPAELGDSAVYLCASSPWTGGGLETQYFGPGTRLLVL.

This clone came up once. This rearrangement joins TRBV19 to TRBJ1-5; a weak D match, TRBD1 (5 bases). The CDR3 has 17 residues. With 4 bases removed from V and 6 bases from J, the gap between germline ends came to 22 bases. Germline assignment: CDR1 LNHDA and CDR2 SQIVND (reference sequence). The DNA of the CDR3 is TGTGCCAGTAGTAAAGAACAGGCCCTCACCGGTTTTCAGCCCCAGCATTTT. This sequence encodes CASSKEQALTGFQPQHF.

This clone was seen only once. The J gene is TRBJ2-1, the V gene TRBV3-1 (or the pseudogene TRBV3-2); maybe TRBD2 (6 bases). The CDR3 is 13 residues long. Per the germline V gene, CDR1 is LGHDT and CDR2 is YNNKEL (reference sequence). V was clipped by 1 base and J by 5 bases, with 6 bases between them. The CDR3 DNA reads TGTGCCAGCAGCCAAGGGACTAACAATGAGCAGTTCTTC. Protein: CASSQGTNNEQFF.

The chain couples TRBV27 to TRBJ1-2; D is undetermined. The CDR3 has 16 amino acids. Per germline, CDR1 MNHEY and CDR2 SMNVEV (reference sequence). V was trimmed by 5 bases and J by 5 bases, leaving 21 bases between them. The CDR3 DNA reads TGTGCCAGCAGTCGGACCCCGGGAGCTTCCGTTTATGGCTACACCTTC. Its protein product is CASSRTPGASVYGYTF.

The V and J genes are TRBV19 and TRBJ2-4; 7 bases match TRBD1. With V trimmed by 6 bases and J by 7 bases, 6 bases remained unmatched. CDR3 length: 13 amino acids. The germline gives CDR1 LNHDA, CDR2 SQIVND (reference sequence). CDR3 nucleotides: TGTGCCAGTAGAGAGGGACAGTTGAACATTCAGTACTTC. Its translation: CASREGQLNIQYF. The whole variable domain, filled in from reference TRBV19 and TRBJ2-4, reads DGGITQSPKYLFRKEGQNVTLSCEQNLNHDAMYWYRQDPGQGLRLIYYSQIVNDFQKGDIAEGYSVSREKKESFPLTVTSAQKNPTAFYLCASREGQLNIQYFGAGTRLSVL.

This chain connects TRBV27 to TRBJ1-4, with 9 bases aligning to TRBD1. CDR1 is MNHEY, CDR2 SMNVEV, per germline (reference sequence). V lost 3 bases to trimming and J lost 3 bases; unmatched junction nucleotides: 8. CDR3 size: 17 residues. The CDR3 loop is CASSLRQGGTSNEKLFF. DNA of the CDR3: TGTGCCAGCAGTTTGAGACAGGGGGGAACTTCTAATGAAAAACTGTTTTTT.

The chain employs TRBV5-4 and TRBJ1-1, with TRBD1 identical over 8 bases. After removal of 7 bases from V and 3 bases from J, the junction contained 11 bases not matched to a gene. There are 15 residues in the CDR3. Germline CDR1 reads SGHNT; CDR2 reads YYREEE (reference sequence). The CDR3 reads CASGEGDRKDTEAFF. The CDR3 nucleotides are TGTGCCAGCGGCGAGGGGGACAGGAAAGACACTGAAGCTTTCTTT.

The chain has TRBV30 and TRBJ2-3, with 10 bases aligning to TRBD1. The CDR3 runs 14 residues. V lost 5 bases and J lost 4; bases outside the gene matches: 6. Germline-derived CDR1 and CDR2 are GTSNPN and SVGIG (reference sequence). The CDR3 spells CAWETGGLADTQYF. The DNA for the CDR3 is TGTGCCTGGGAGACAGGGGGCTTGGCAGATACGCAGTATTTT. Full variable domain (outside the CDR3, taken from reference TRBV30 and TRBJ2-3): SQTIHQWPATLVQPVGSPLSLECTVEGTSNPNLYWYRQAAGRGLQLLFYSVGIGQISSEVPQNLSASRPQDRQFILSSKKLLLSDSGFYLCAWETGGLADTQYFGPGTRLTVL.

The CDR3 is CASSITAGLAGGPETQYF. The CDR3 nucleotides are TGTGCCAGTAGTATCACGGCGGGACTAGCGGGAGGACCAGAGACCCAGTACTTC. The chain uses TRBV19 and TRBJ2-5, with 15 bases identical to TRBD2. The CDR3 is 18 amino acids. V dropped 3 bases and J dropped 4; count of bases not matched to a gene: 9. Germline V gene sequence: CDR1 LNHDA, CDR2 SQIVND (reference sequence).

This rearrangement joins TRBV15 to TRBJ2-7, with TRBD2 identical over 7 bases. V shed 7 bases and J 0 bases; nucleotides not matched to a gene: 6. The length of the CDR3 is 14 residues. Germline V gene data show CDR1 as LNHNV and CDR2 as YYDKDF (reference sequence). CDR3: CATTVAGLSYEQYF. CDR3 DNA: TGTGCCACCACCGTAGCGGGCCTCTCCTACGAGCAGTACTTC.

V usage is TRBV27 and J usage is TRBJ1-4; 7 positions match TRBD1. This CDR3 has 16 amino acids. Germline CDR1 is MNHEY and CDR2 is SMNVEV (reference sequence). The trim removed 5 bases at V and 5 bases at J, leaving 11 bases unmatched. The CDR3 sequence: CASSPTTGWGNEKLFF. CDR3 DNA sequence: TGTGCCAGCAGTCCTACGACAGGGTGGGGAAATGAAAAACTGTTTTTT.

A few counts support this clone. This chain connects TRBV6-5 to TRBJ2-5, with D perhaps TRBD2 (6 bases). The CDR3 is 15 amino acids. Trimming shortened V by 6 bases and J by 2 bases, and 16 bases separated the two germline ends. Per germline, CDR1 MNHEY and CDR2 SVGAGI. CDR3 amino acids: CASRGLGRPQETQYF. The CDR3 coding sequence is TGTGCCAGCAGAGGTCTAGGGAGGCCGCAAGAGACCCAGTACTTC.

This chain uses TRBV18 with TRBJ2-5, with TRBD1 as a possible D gene (5 bases). V gave up 3 bases and J gave up 2 bases, with 10 bases separating them. Germline V gene sequence: CDR1 KGHSH, CDR2 LQKENI. The CDR3 runs to 14 residues. CDR3 protein: CASSPFDSQETQYF. The CDR3 DNA is TGTGCCAGCTCACCTTTTGACAGTCAAGAGACCCAGTACTTC.

The chain employs TRBV19 and TRBJ1-1; D may be TRBD1 (5 bases). The germline gives CDR1 LNHDA, CDR2 SQIVND (reference sequence). The CDR3 is 14 residues long. The V and J ends lost 9 bases and 1 base respectively, with 15 bases between them. Written as DNA, the CDR3 is TGTGCCAGCTCACCCCCGACAGCGAACACTGAAGCTTTCTTT. Amino acid sequence: CASSPPTANTEAFF.

The rearrangement uses TRBV4-1 and TRBJ2-1; TRBD2 aligns across 8 bases. The CDR3 is 17 residues long. Unmatched junction bases numbered 13, after V lost 0 bases and J lost 9 bases. Germline V CDR1 and CDR2: MGHRA, YSYEKL. For the CDR3, the DNA is TGCGCCAGCAGCCAAGAGAATACGGGAGGGCCGGGCGGTGAGCAGTTCTTC. It yields the protein CASSQENTGGPGGEQFF.

The genes are TRBV6-5 and TRBJ2-2; the D is unclear. Germline V gives CDR1 MNHEY, CDR2 SVGAGI. Trimming pared 0 bases from V and 3 bases from J, leaving 5 bases between. The CDR3 loop spans 14 amino acids. CDR3 residues: CASSYSRYTGELFF. The CDR3 DNA reads as TGTGCCAGCAGTTACTCGAGGTACACCGGGGAGCTGTTTTTT.

The CDR3 DNA follows: TGTGCCAGCAGCTTGGACGGGAAGCGCAATCAGCCCCAGCATTTT. It encodes CASSLDGKRNQPQHF. This chain links TRBV5-8 with TRBJ1-5; D not resolved. The CDR3 is 15 residues long. The V gene lost 0 bases and the J gene lost 2 bases, with 9 bases spanning the gap. Germline CDR1 reads SGHTS; CDR2 reads YDEGEE.

The CDR3 DNA reads TGTGCCAGTAGAATGTCAGGCTCCACAGATACGCAGTATTTT. Protein sequence: CASRMSGSTDTQYF. The chain links TRBV19 to TRBJ2-3; D uncertain. Germline CDR1 is LNHDA and CDR2 is SQIVND (reference sequence). Trimming removed 6 bases at V and 2 bases at J, with 12 bases between. CDR3 length: 14 residues.